These T cell receptor beta chains were read from a single sample in a study of cytomegalovirus exposure and HLA in healthy donors. Assay: immunoSEQ multiplex PCR; the TCRdb copy retains only in-frame clones and omits some. The sample lists more than 80,000 clones, roughly 86% occurring once. Sample: PBMCs. The receptor source for this set is a man between 25 and 39 years old in good health and CMV-seropositive. CDR3s include the opening cysteine and the closing phenylalanine or tryptophan.

j_gene: TRBJ2-7; v_gene: TRBV7-9; CDR3aa: CASSKGQGATYEQYF
j_gene: TRBJ2-7; v_gene: TRBV19; CDR3aa: CASSQDSGKEQYF
j_gene: TRBJ1-1; v_gene: TRBV7-9; CDR3aa: CASSLGGRDTEAFF
j_gene: TRBJ2-7; v_gene: TRBV27; CDR3aa: CASSFLAGPGSEQYF
j_gene: TRBJ1-3; v_gene: TRBV30; CDR3aa: CAWGQGNTIYF
j_gene: TRBJ2-7; v_gene: TRBV15; CDR3aa: CATSRDAGGVTYEQYF
j_gene: TRBJ2-6; v_gene: TRBV6-1; CDR3aa: CASSEITPGTGANVLTF
j_gene: TRBJ2-1; v_gene: TRBV2; CDR3aa: CASSELAVGYNEQFF
j_gene: TRBJ2-5; v_gene: TRBV5-4; CDR3aa: CASSLASGRRETQYF
j_gene: TRBJ2-1; v_gene: TRBV27; CDR3aa: CASTGLAFNEQFF
j_gene: TRBJ1-2; v_gene: TRBV18; CDR3aa: CASSPAGGDFEGYTF
j_gene: TRBJ2-7; v_gene: TRBV13; CDR3aa: CASSLYRLAEPYEQYF
j_gene: TRBJ1-5; v_gene: TRBV19; CDR3aa: CASTRQGYSNQPQHF
j_gene: TRBJ2-7; v_gene: TRBV10-3; CDR3aa: CAISESRDKYEQYF
j_gene: TRBJ1-2; v_gene: TRBV4-1; CDR3aa: CASSQRTGANYGYTF
j_gene: TRBJ2-5; v_gene: TRBV7-6; CDR3aa: CASSFRGGGETQYF
j_gene: TRBJ1-5; v_gene: TRBV6-1; CDR3aa: CASSEGAGGFSNQPQHF
j_gene: TRBJ1-2; v_gene: TRBV29-1; CDR3aa: CSVDGGQGANGYTF
j_gene: TRBJ2-7; v_gene: TRBV5-4; CDR3aa: CASSLELRSSYEQYF
j_gene: TRBJ2-7; v_gene: TRBV7-9; CDR3aa: CASSLDRDRGLYEQYF
j_gene: TRBJ2-5; v_gene: TRBV11-2; CDR3aa: CASSLGASYQETQYF
j_gene: TRBJ1-1; v_gene: TRBV5-1; CDR3aa: CASSLDRGDVNTEAFF
j_gene: TRBJ2-3; v_gene: TRBV2; CDR3aa: CASSASTDTQYF
j_gene: TRBJ1-3; v_gene: TRBV29-1; CDR3aa: CSVDPGSSGNTIYF
j_gene: TRBJ2-1; v_gene: TRBV29-1; CDR3aa: CSVAPGGMKYNEQFF
j_gene: TRBJ1-5; v_gene: TRBV2; CDR3aa: CASSLTGHQPQHF
j_gene: TRBJ1-2; v_gene: TRBV6-1; CDR3aa: CASSETFSGYTF
j_gene: TRBJ2-3; v_gene: TRBV10-1; CDR3aa: CASGPSGTDTQYF
j_gene: TRBJ2-1; v_gene: TRBV28; CDR3aa: CASRLGTVSTNEQFF
j_gene: TRBJ1-2; v_gene: TRBV28; CDR3aa: CASSYGVQKGDYGYTF
j_gene: TRBJ2-5; v_gene: TRBV9; CDR3aa: CASSGVGITGAGETQYF
j_gene: TRBJ1-1; v_gene: TRBV28; CDR3aa: CASSLRRIPTGNTEAFF
j_gene: TRBJ1-2; v_gene: TRBV6-5; CDR3aa: CASSPWGLNYGYTF
j_gene: TRBJ2-3; v_gene: TRBV6-4; CDR3aa: CASSERSARVTDTQYF
j_gene: TRBJ1-2; v_gene: TRBV5-1; CDR3aa: CASTERGQMGYTF
j_gene: TRBJ1-3; v_gene: TRBV14; CDR3aa: CASSQRQGSGNTIYF
j_gene: TRBJ2-5; v_gene: TRBV28; CDR3aa: CASSFGGGRTETQYF
j_gene: TRBJ1-1; v_gene: TRBV6-5; CDR3aa: CASSRTGLANTEAFF
j_gene: TRBJ1-5; v_gene: TRBV28; CDR3aa: CASSLWTGLPGQPQHF
j_gene: TRBJ1-1; v_gene: TRBV29-1; CDR3aa: CSVLRSGGGTEAFF
j_gene: TRBJ2-7; v_gene: TRBV14; CDR3aa: CASSQEVTSGIGEQYF
j_gene: TRBJ2-1; v_gene: TRBV5-1; CDR3aa: CASSWDSIQSEQFF
j_gene: TRBJ2-5; v_gene: TRBV25-1; CDR3aa: CASRPGAGRGETQYF
j_gene: TRBJ2-3; v_gene: TRBV30; CDR3aa: CAWSSGSTDTQYF
j_gene: TRBJ2-1; v_gene: TRBV6-5; CDR3aa: CASSYRVAGDNEQFF
j_gene: TRBJ1-1; v_gene: TRBV28; CDR3aa: CASSSAHGASSNTEAFF